Below, 27 T cell receptor beta chains from the same sample are listed, as sequenced in a study of preoperative IRX-2 immunotherapy in early breast cancer. Measured with immunoSEQ multiplex PCR; TCRdb has only the in-frame clones, and not every one. The profile shows over a thousand clones, 64% of them singletons. Treatment noted: preoperative locoregional IRX-2 cytokine immunotherapy. The material sequenced was tumor tissue, taken before IRX-2 immunotherapy. These receptor sequences come from a human donor with breast cancer.

The rearrangement joins TRBV5-1 to TRBJ1-1; the D gene is possibly TRBD1 (5 bases). V was shortened by 5 bases and J by 4 bases, with 18 bases between the two germline ends. Germline V gene data show CDR1 as SGHRS and CDR2 as YFSETQ. This CDR3 contains 15 residues. CDR3 amino acids: CASRQTTQGSTEAFF. In DNA form, the CDR3 reads TGCGCCAGCAGACAAACGACCCAGGGTAGCACTGAAGCTTTCTTT.

The genes are TRBV28 and TRBJ1-6; the D gene is possibly TRBD1 (5 bases). The CDR3 covers 16 residues. Trimming removed 7 bases from V and 3 bases from J, with 16 bases in between. Germline values: CDR1 MDHEN, CDR2 SYDVKM. CDR3 in DNA: TGTGCCAGCACCACCCGCCAGGGTGGCTATAATTCACCCCTCCACTTT. Its protein is CASTTRQGGYNSPLHF.

V and J are TRBV29-1 and TRBJ1-1; the D gene is possibly TRBD1 (5 bases). Germline CDR1 reads SQVTM; CDR2 reads ANQGSEA. Trimming took off 3 bases at V and 4 bases at J, with 12 bases between the two ends. There are 13 residues in the CDR3. The CDR3 sequence is CSVDGGQVTEAFF. CDR3 coding DNA: TGCAGCGTTGATGGGGGTCAGGTCACTGAAGCTTTCTTT.

The CDR3 loop reads CASSIEGSLQPQHF. DNA for the CDR3: TGTGCCAGTAGTATAGAGGGTTCGTTACAGCCCCAGCATTTT. V gene TRBV19 combines with J gene TRBJ1-5, with D uncertain. Deletions cut 0 bases from V and 7 bases from J, with 10 bases between. Germline V CDR1 and CDR2: LNHDA, SQIVND (reference sequence). This CDR3 region has 14 residues.

The chain employs TRBV29-1 and TRBJ1-6; D call uncertain. This CDR3 region has 15 residues. The germline V and J ends were trimmed by 6 bases and 5 bases, with 17 bases remaining between them. Germline CDR1 SQVTM, CDR2 ANQGSEA. CDR3 bases: TGCAGCGTAGCCCTGGGAAGGGCAAATAATTCACCCCTCCACTTT. Its translation is CSVALGRANNSPLHF.

The chain couples TRBV6-8 to TRBJ1-4; D is unclear. The CDR3 has 18 amino acids. Germline assignment: CDR1 MNHGY and CDR2 SAAAGT. Trimming pared 5 bases from V and 5 bases from J, leaving 24 bases between. The CDR3 reads CASSDCPSLLVDNEKLFF. CDR3 coding DNA: TGTGCCAGCAGTGACTGTCCAAGTCTCCTAGTCGACAATGAAAAACTGTTTTTT.

The table lists this clone with a few counts. V gene TRBV6-8 combines with J gene TRBJ2-1, with D tentatively TRBD2 (6 bases). The germline V gene has CDR1 MNHGY and CDR2 SAAAGT. The CDR3 is 14 amino acids. V gave up 5 bases and J gave up 10 bases, with 18 bases separating them. CDR3 sequence (DNA): TGTGCCAGCAGTCGGCCCCTAAGGGGAGGAGAGCAGTTCTTC. Translation gives CASSRPLRGGEQFF.

The gene calls are TRBV18 and TRBJ1-1; D might be TRBD1 (6 bases). The CDR3 consists of 14 residues. V lost 1 base, J lost 5 bases, and 11 bases lay in between. Germline V lookup: CDR1 KGHSH, CDR2 LQKENI. Here the CDR3 reads CASSPREGGTEAFF. The DNA for the CDR3 is TGTGCCAGCTCACCACGGGAGGGGGGGACTGAAGCTTTCTTT.

The chain recombines TRBV15 with TRBJ1-2, with D maybe TRBD1 (5 bases). There are 14 residues in the CDR3. V dropped 0 bases and J dropped 8 bases, with 13 bases sitting between them. Germline assignment: CDR1 LNHNV and CDR2 YYDKDF (reference sequence). The CDR3 DNA is TGTGCCACCAGCAGAGATGTAGGAGGGGAAGGCTACACCTTC. It yields the protein CATSRDVGGEGYTF.

This sequence joins TRBV11-3 and TRBJ2-1; a weak D match, TRBD1 (5 bases). The germline gives CDR1 SGHNT, CDR2 YENEEA. The CDR3 consists of 14 residues. V was shortened by 3 bases and J by 7 bases, with 13 bases between the two germline ends. CDR3 sequence reads: CASSFVGDVNEQFF. CDR3 coding DNA: TGTGCCAGCAGCTTTGTAGGGGATGTAAATGAGCAGTTCTTC.

This chain joins TRBV10-3 and TRBJ2-1; D gene uncertain. The CDR3 consists of 17 residues. Germline values: CDR1 ENHRY, CDR2 SYGVKD. Trimming cost V 0 bases and J 0 bases, with 12 bases left between them. The DNA for the CDR3 is TGTGCCATCAGTGAGTCGATGTCCGGCAGCTCCTACAATGAGCAGTTCTTC. Translated: CAISESMSGSSYNEQFF.

The V call is TRBV19, the J call TRBJ1-2; 9 bases agree with TRBD1. Trimming removed 4 bases from V and 6 bases from J; junction bases left unmatched: 6. Germline V lookup: CDR1 LNHDA, CDR2 SQIVND (reference sequence). The CDR3 has 14 amino acids. CDR3: CASSTRTGDNGYTF. CDR3 nucleotide sequence: TGTGCCAGTAGTACCCGGACAGGGGATAATGGCTACACCTTC.

This clone was seen a few times. This chain links TRBV28 with TRBJ2-2; the D gene is possibly TRBD2 (6 bases). Trimming pared 6 bases from V and 6 bases from J, leaving 8 bases between. The CDR3 is made up of 12 amino acids. Germline-derived CDR1 and CDR2 are MDHEN and SYDVKM. CDR3 DNA: TGTGCCAGCAGGCGGGGTGCCGGGGAGCTGTTTTTT. It yields the protein CASRRGAGELFF.

The chain links TRBV6-8 to TRBJ1-5; D unresolved. Trimming pared 5 bases from V and 5 bases from J, leaving 13 bases between. Germline loops: CDR1 MNHGY, CDR2 SAAAGT. CDR3 size: 14 residues. In DNA, the CDR3 is TGTGCCAGCAGTGCTCGGGTGGAGTATCAGCCCCAGCATTTT. This encodes CASSARVEYQPQHF.

This clone was observed a handful of times. The chain employs TRBV19 and TRBJ2-1; no clear D gene. Trimming shortened V by 4 bases and J by 0 bases, and 7 bases separated the two germline ends. The CDR3 has 14 amino acids. Germline V gene sequence: CDR1 LNHDA, CDR2 SQIVND (reference sequence). The CDR3 here is CASSTDSSYNEQFF. The CDR3, as DNA: TGTGCCAGTAGTACAGATAGCTCCTACAATGAGCAGTTCTTC.

The chain couples TRBV19 to TRBJ2-6; TRBD1 matches 10 bases. Unmatched junction bases numbered 7, after V lost 6 bases and J lost 2 bases. The CDR3 totals 17 residues. Germline V gives CDR1 LNHDA, CDR2 SQIVND (reference sequence). The CDR3 loop is CASRFGTGDPGANVLTF. The CDR3 coding sequence is TGTGCCAGTAGGTTTGGGACAGGGGACCCTGGGGCCAACGTCCTGACTTTC.

This clone was seen a few times. The rearrangement joins TRBV18 to TRBJ1-4; TRBD1 agrees at 7 bases. The V segment lost 1 base and the J segment 8 bases; nucleotides outside the gene matches: 4. The CDR3 length is 14 residues. Germline V gene sequence: CDR1 KGHSH, CDR2 LQKENI. CDR3 in amino acids: CASSPQGAGEKLFF. The CDR3 DNA reads as TGTGCCAGCTCACCACAGGGGGCAGGGGAAAAACTGTTTTTT.

This chain connects TRBV5-1 to TRBJ2-1; the D gene is possibly TRBD2 (5 bases). CDR3 length equals 15 residues. The ends were cut back, 4 bases at V and 1 base at J, with 12 bases in the middle. Germline assignment: CDR1 SGHRS and CDR2 YFSETQ. CDR3 nucleotide sequence: TGCGCCAGCAGCCAACTCGGGGTGTCCTACAATGAGCAGTTCTTC. Amino acids: CASSQLGVSYNEQFF.

V usage is TRBV11-3 and J usage is TRBJ1-2; unclear D gene. The CDR3 is made up of 14 amino acids. Germline CDR1 and CDR2: SGHNT and YENEEA. Trimming stripped 0 bases from V and 4 bases from J, with 9 bases between. CDR3 DNA: TGTGCCAGCAGCTTAGATTCGGGGATCTATGGCTACACCTTC. Amino acid sequence: CASSLDSGIYGYTF.

This clone was counted a single time. The V and J genes are TRBV5-1 and TRBJ2-3, with TRBD1 identical over 10 bases. The junction had 4 bases not matched to a gene; V was cut back by 0 bases and J by 3 bases. There are 16 residues in the CDR3. CDR1 is SGHRS and CDR2 is YFSETQ in the germline V gene. The CDR3 bases are TGCGCCAGCAGCTTGGGACAGGGGGCCTATACAGATACGCAGTATTTT. Translated: CASSLGQGAYTDTQYF.

This rearrangement joins TRBV19 to TRBJ1-6; TRBD1 is a possible D gene (5 bases). The germline V gene has CDR1 LNHDA and CDR2 SQIVND (reference sequence). The CDR3 is 13 amino acids. The germline V and J ends were trimmed by 3 bases and 10 bases, with 10 bases remaining between them. The CDR3 DNA reads as TGTGCCAGTAGTATCTCCTGGGACTCACCCCTCCACTTT. Its protein is CASSISWDSPLHF.

The chain carries TRBV11-3 and TRBJ2-1, with TRBD2 identical over 11 bases. V was pared by 5 bases and J by 7 bases, with 7 bases of the junction left unmatched. This CDR3 is 15 amino acids long. CDR1 SGHNT and CDR2 YENEEA come from the germline V gene. CDR3 DNA sequence: TGTGCCAGCAGCGTAGGGACTAGCGGTCTTAATGAGCAGTTCTTC. Protein: CASSVGTSGLNEQFF.

The chain recombines TRBV6-8 with TRBJ1-5; 7 nucleotides align to TRBD1. Trimming took 0 bases from V and 3 from J; bases not matched to a gene: 2. This CDR3 comprises 15 residues. Looked up from germline, CDR1 is MNHGY and CDR2 is SAAAGT. In nucleotides, the CDR3 is TGTGCCAGCAGTTACTCTACAGGGGTCAATCAGCCCCAGCATTTT. It specifies CASSYSTGVNQPQHF.

The chain employs TRBV28 and TRBJ2-1; D may be TRBD1 (6 bases). The germline CDR1 and CDR2 sequences are MDHEN and SYDVKM. The CDR3 is made up of 13 amino acids. V shed 3 bases and J shed 8 bases, with 11 bases lying between them. CDR3 nucleotides: TGTGCCAGCAGTTTGCCAGGGGTCGATGAGCAGTTCTTC. This codes for CASSLPGVDEQFF.

This clone was detected once. The V call is TRBV10-2, the J call TRBJ1-1, with 11 bases that match TRBD1. CDR3 size: 17 residues. CDR1 is WSHSY and CDR2 is SAAADI in the germline V gene. Unmatched junction bases numbered 10, after V lost 6 bases and J lost 1 base. The DNA of the CDR3 is TGCGCCAGCAGACCTGGACAGGGGGCGGCACCGAACACTGAAGCTTTCTTT. It encodes CASRPGQGAAPNTEAFF.

This chain connects TRBV19 to TRBJ1-1, with a weak D call TRBD1 (5 bases). This CDR3 comprises 13 residues. The V end lost 6 bases, the J end lost 5 bases, and 13 bases lay between the germline ends. CDR1 and CDR2 (germline): LNHDA, SQIVND (reference sequence). This chain's CDR3 is CASRLQGGTEAFF. The CDR3 region has the DNA TGTGCCAGTAGGCTCCAGGGAGGTACTGAAGCTTTCTTT.

On this clone itself: The junction and the germline gene differ at one end; a read error may be behind it. The V call is TRBV6-8, the J call TRBJ1-2, with 8 bases identical to TRBD1. The CDR3 runs to 15 residues. Germline CDR1 is MNHGY and CDR2 is SAAAGT. Written as DNA, the CDR3 is TGTGCCATCAGTGGGGGGGACAGGACTAACTATGGCTACACCTTC. Residues: CAISGGDRTNYGYTF.